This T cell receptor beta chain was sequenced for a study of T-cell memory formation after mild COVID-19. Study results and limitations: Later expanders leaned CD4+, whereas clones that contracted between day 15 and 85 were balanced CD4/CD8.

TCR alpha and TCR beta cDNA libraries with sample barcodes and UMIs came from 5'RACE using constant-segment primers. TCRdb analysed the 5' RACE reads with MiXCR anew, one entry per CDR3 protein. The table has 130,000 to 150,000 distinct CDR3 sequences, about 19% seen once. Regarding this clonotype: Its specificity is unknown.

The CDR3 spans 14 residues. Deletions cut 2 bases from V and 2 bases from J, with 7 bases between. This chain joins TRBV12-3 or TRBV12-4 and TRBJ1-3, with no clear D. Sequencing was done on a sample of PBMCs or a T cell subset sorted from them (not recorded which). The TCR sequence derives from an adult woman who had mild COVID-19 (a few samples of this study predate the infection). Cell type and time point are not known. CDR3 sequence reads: CASSLWGTGNTIYF. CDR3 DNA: TGTGCCAGCAGTTTATGGGGAACTGGAAACACCATATATTTT.